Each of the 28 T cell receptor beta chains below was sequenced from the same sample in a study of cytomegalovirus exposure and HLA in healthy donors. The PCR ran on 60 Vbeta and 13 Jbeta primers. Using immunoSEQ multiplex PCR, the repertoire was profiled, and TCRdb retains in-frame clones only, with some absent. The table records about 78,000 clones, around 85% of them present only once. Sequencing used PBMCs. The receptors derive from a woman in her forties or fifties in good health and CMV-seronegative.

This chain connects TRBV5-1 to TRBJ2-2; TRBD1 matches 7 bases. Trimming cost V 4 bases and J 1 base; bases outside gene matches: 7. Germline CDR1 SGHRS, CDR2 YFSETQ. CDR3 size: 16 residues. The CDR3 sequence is CASSVQGTENTGELFF. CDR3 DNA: TGCGCCAGCAGCGTACAGGGGACAGAGAACACCGGGGAGCTGTTTTTT.

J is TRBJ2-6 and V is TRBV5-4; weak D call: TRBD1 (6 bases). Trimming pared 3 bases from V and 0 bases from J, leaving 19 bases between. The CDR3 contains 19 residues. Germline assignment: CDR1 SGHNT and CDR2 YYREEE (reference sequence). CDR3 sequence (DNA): TGTGCCAGCAGCTCCCTGACAGGCACTTCATCCTCTGGGGCCAACGTCCTGACTTTC. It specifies CASSSLTGTSSSGANVLTF.

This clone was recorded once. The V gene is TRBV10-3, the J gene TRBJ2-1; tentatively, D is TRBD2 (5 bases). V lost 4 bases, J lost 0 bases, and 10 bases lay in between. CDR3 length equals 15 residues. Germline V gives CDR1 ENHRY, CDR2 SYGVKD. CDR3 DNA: TGTGCCATCAGTGGAGGGCAGAACTCCTACAATGAGCAGTTCTTC. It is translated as CAISGGQNSYNEQFF.

The CDR3 spells CASSTRTGWGKLFF. The DNA of the CDR3 is TGTGCCAGCAGCACCCGGACTGGCTGGGGAAAACTGTTTTTT. This chain uses TRBV7-8 with TRBJ1-4; D uncertain. The CDR3 consists of 14 residues. Germline V gives CDR1 SGHVS, CDR2 FQNEAQ. V was cut by 5 bases and J by 10 bases, with 17 bases left in between.

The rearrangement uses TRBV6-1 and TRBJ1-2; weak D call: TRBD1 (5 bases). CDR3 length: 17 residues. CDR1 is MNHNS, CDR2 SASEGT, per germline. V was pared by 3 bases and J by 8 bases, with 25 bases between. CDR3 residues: CASSEGDSLQASGGYTF. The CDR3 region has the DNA TGTGCCAGCAGTGAGGGTGATTCATTACAGGCCTCTGGAGGCTACACCTTC.

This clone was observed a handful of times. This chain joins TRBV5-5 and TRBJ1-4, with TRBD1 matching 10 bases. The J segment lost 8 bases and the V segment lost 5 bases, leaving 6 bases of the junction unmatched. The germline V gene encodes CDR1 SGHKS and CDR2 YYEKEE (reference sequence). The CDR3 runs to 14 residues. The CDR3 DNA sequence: TGTGCCAGCAGTTCCGGGACAGGGGACGAAAAACTGTTTTTT. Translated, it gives CASSSGTGDEKLFF.

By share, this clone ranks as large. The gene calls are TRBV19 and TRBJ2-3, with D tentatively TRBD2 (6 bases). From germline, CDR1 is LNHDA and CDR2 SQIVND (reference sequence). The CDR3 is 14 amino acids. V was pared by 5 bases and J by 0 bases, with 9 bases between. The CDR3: CASSGLTSTDTQYF. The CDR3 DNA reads TGTGCCAGTAGTGGACTAACTAGCACAGATACGCAGTATTTT.

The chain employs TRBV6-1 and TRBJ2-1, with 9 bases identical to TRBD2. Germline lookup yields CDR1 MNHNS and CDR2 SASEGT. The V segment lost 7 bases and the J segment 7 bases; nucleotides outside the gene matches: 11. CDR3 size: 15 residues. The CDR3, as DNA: TGTGCCAGCATTACATGGGCGGGGGGGGTTAATGAGCAGTTCTTC. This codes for CASITWAGGVNEQFF.

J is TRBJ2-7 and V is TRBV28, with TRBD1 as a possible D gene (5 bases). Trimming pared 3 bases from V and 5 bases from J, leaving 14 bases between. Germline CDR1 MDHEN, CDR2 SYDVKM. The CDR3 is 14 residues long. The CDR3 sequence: CASSFARVVNEQYF. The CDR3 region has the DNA TGTGCCAGCAGTTTTGCCAGGGTGGTGAACGAGCAGTACTTC.

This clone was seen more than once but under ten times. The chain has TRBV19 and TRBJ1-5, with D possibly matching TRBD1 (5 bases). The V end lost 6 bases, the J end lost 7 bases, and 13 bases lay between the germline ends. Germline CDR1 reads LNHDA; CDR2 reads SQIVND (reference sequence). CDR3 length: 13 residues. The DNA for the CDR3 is TGTGCCAGTAGCGGAATAAAGGGGCAGCCCCAGCATTTT. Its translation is CASSGIKGQPQHF.

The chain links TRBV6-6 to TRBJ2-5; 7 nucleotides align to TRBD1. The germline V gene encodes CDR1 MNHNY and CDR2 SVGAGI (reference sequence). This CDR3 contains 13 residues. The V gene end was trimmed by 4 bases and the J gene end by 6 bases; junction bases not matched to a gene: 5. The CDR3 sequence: CASSSSGGQTQYF. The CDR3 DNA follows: TGTGCCAGCAGTTCATCAGGGGGACAGACCCAGTACTTC.

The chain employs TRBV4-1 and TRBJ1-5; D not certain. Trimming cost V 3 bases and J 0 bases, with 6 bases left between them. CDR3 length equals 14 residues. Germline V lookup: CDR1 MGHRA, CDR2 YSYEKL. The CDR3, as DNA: TGCGCCAGCAGCCAGCTCTATAGCAATCAGCCCCAGCATTTT. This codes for CASSQLYSNQPQHF.

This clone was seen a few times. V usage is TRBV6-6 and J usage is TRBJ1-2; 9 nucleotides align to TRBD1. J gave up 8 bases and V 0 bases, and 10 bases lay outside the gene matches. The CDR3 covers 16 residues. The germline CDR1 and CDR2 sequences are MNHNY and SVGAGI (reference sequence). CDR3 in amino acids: CASSYSLTGGLEGYTF. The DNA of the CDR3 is TGTGCCAGCAGTTACTCTCTAACAGGGGGCTTGGAGGGCTACACCTTC.

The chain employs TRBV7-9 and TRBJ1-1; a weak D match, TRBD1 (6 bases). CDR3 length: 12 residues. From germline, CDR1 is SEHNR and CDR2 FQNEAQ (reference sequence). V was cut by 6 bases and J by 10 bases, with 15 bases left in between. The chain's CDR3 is CASSNAGARAFF. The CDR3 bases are TGTGCCAGCAGTAATGCGGGGGCGCGAGCTTTCTTT.

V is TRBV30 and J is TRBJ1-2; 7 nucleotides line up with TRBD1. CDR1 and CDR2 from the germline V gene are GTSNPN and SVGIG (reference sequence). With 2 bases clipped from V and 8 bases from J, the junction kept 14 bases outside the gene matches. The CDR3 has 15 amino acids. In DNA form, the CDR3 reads TGTGCCTGGAGTCGAGAAACAGGGGCGCTGGGGGGCTACACCTTC. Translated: CAWSRETGALGGYTF.

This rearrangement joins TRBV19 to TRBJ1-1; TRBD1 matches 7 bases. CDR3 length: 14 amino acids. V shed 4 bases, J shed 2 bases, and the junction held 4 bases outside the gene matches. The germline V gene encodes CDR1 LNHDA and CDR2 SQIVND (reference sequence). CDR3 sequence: CASSTQGPNTEAFF. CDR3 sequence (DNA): TGTGCCAGTAGTACACAGGGGCCAAACACTGAAGCTTTCTTT.

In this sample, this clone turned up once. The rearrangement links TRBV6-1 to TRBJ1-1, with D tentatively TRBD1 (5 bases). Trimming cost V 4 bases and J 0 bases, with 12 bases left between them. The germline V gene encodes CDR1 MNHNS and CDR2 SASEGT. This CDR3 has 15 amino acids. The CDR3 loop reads CASSARRQMNTEAFF. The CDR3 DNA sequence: TGTGCCAGCAGTGCGAGGAGACAGATGAACACTGAAGCTTTCTTT.

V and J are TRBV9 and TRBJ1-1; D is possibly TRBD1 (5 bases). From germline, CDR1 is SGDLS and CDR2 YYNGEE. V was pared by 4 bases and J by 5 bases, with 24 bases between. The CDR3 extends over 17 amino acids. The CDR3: CASSPQMRGSGATEAFF. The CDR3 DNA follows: TGTGCCAGCAGCCCCCAGATGCGGGGGTCGGGTGCGACTGAAGCTTTCTTT.

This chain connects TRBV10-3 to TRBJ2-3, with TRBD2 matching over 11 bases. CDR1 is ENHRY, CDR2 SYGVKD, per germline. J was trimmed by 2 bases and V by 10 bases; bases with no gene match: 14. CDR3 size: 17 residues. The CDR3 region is CATTRFSGGADTDTQYF. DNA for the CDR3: TGTGCCACAACGCGTTTTAGCGGGGGGGCCGACACAGATACGCAGTATTTT.

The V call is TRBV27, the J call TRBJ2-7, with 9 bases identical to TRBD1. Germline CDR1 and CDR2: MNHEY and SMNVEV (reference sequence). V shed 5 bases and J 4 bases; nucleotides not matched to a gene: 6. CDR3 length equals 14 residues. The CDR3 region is CASSNLGQGYEQYF. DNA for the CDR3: TGTGCCAGCAGTAACCTAGGACAGGGGTACGAGCAGTACTTC.

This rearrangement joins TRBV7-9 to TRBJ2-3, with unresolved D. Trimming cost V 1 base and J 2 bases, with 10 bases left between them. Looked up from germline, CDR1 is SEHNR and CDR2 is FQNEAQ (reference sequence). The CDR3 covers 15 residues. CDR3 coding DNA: TGTGCCAGCAGCTTAGGGTACGGTGACACAGATACGCAGTATTTT. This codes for CASSLGYGDTDTQYF.

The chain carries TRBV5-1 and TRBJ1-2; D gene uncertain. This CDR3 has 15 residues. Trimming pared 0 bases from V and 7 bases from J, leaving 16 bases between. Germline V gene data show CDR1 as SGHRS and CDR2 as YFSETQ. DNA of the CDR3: TGCGCCAGCAGCTTGGCCACGGGGTTGAGTAGTGGCTACACCTTC. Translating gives CASSLATGLSSGYTF.

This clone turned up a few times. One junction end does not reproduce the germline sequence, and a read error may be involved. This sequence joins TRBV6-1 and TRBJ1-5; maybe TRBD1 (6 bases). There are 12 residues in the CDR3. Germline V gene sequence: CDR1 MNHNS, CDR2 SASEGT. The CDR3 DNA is TGTGCCAGCAGTGTCGGGGGGCAAGTAAATGTATTT. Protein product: CASSVGGQVNVF.

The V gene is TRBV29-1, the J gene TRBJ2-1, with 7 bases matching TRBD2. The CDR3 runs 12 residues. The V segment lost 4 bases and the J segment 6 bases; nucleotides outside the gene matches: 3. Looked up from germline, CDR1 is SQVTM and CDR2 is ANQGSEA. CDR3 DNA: TGCAGCGTTGGGGGAGGGGTCAATGAGCAGTTCTTC. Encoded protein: CSVGGGVNEQFF.

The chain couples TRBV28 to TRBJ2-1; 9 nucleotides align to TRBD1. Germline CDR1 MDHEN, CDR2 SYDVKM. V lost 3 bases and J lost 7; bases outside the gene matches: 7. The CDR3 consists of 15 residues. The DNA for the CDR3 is TGTGCCAGCAGTTTCCCCGGGACAGGGCCTAATGAGCAGTTCTTC. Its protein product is CASSFPGTGPNEQFF.

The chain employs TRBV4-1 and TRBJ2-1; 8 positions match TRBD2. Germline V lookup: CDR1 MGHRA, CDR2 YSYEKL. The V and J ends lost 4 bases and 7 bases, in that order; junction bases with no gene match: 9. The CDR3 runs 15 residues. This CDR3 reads CASSLGLGTGNEQFF. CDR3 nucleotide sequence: TGCGCCAGCAGCCTGGGACTAGGAACGGGTAATGAGCAGTTCTTC.

The CDR3 loop reads CASGSRFTGELFF. CDR3 DNA: TGTGCTAGTGGTTCCAGATTCACCGGGGAGCTGTTTTTT. The chain joins TRBV12-5 to TRBJ2-2; unclear D gene. V shed 4 bases and J shed 4 bases, with 7 bases lying between them. Germline V gene lookup returns CDR1 LGHNT and CDR2 FRNRAP. The CDR3 is made up of 13 amino acids.

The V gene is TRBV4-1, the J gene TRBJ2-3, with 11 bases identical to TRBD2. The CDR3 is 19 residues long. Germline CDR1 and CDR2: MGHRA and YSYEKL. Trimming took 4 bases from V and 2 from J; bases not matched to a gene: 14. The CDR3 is CASSLLFGLAGGPTDTQYF. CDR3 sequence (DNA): TGCGCCAGCAGCCTCCTCTTTGGGCTAGCGGGGGGCCCCACAGATACGCAGTATTTT.